The 8 T cell receptor beta chains presented below share a single source sample, sequenced in a study of T cells in placental villitis. This was the immunoSEQ v4 assay. TCRdb keeps only in-frame clones here, not all; method: immunoSEQ multiplex PCR. The sample records 6,300 or so clones, around four fifths being singletons. The sample taken for sequencing was placental tissue containing maternal and fetal cells. The receptors come from a human patient with infectious villitis; the placental T cells may come from both mother and fetus.

The chain has TRBV14 and TRBJ2-7, with 9 bases matching TRBD1. The CDR3 runs to 13 residues. The V segment lost 4 bases and the J segment 3 bases; nucleotides outside the gene matches: 1. CDR1 is SGHDN, CDR2 FVKESK, per germline. The CDR3 nucleotides read TGTGCCAGCAGCCGGGACAGGGACTACGAGCAGTACTTC. Residues: CASSRDRDYEQYF.

This CDR3 reads CASSSSRGGIKYNEQFF. The CDR3 DNA is TGTGCCAGCAGTTCCTCCCGTGGGGGGATCAAGTACAATGAGCAGTTCTTC. V usage is TRBV6-2 or TRBV6-3 and J usage is TRBJ2-1, with a weak D call TRBD2 (6 bases). Germline values: CDR1 MNHEY, CDR2 SVGEGT. This CDR3 region has 17 residues. Trimming cost V 4 bases and J 4 bases, with 20 bases left between them.

The table lists this clone with a few counts. J is TRBJ2-1 and V is TRBV28; no firm D call. Trimming removed 5 bases from V and 6 bases from J, with 2 bases in between. This CDR3 spans 10 amino acids. Germline-derived CDR1 and CDR2 are MDHEN and SYDVKM. The CDR3 is CASSLNEQFF. The CDR3 DNA reads as TGTGCCAGCAGTCTCAATGAGCAGTTCTTC.

As concerns this clone: A junction end diverges from the germline sequence, so it may reflect a read error. Other DNA sequences in the sample encode the same CDR3. The V and J genes are TRBV19 and TRBJ1-1; no firm D call. This CDR3 is 15 amino acids long. CDR1 LNHDA and CDR2 SQIVND come from the germline V gene (reference sequence). The CDR3 sequence is CASSILNRANTEAFF. As DNA, the CDR3 is TGTGCCAGTAGTATCCTCAATAGAGCGAACACTGAAGCTTTTTTT.

This clone has a handful of counts. This chain joins TRBV6-6 and TRBJ1-1; the D gene is possibly TRBD1 (5 bases). V dropped 9 bases and J dropped 2 bases, with 13 bases sitting between them. The germline CDR1 and CDR2 sequences are MNHNY and SVGAGI (reference sequence). The length of the CDR3 is 13 residues. CDR3 bases: TGTGCCAGTCATGATCAGGGAAACACTGAAGCTTTCTTT. It is translated as CASHDQGNTEAFF.

V and J are TRBV5-1 and TRBJ2-7; D could derive from TRBD1 or TRBD2 (6 bases each). The germline CDR1 and CDR2 sequences are SGHRS and YFSETQ. This CDR3 has 14 amino acids. V shed 0 bases and J shed 3 bases, with 10 bases lying between them. In nucleotides, the CDR3 is TGCGCCAGCAGCTTGGGGGGGGCTGACTACGAGCAGTACTTC. Translating it yields CASSLGGADYEQYF.

The chain couples TRBV5-4 to TRBJ2-3; 12 bases line up with TRBD2. V dropped 5 bases and J dropped 6; count of bases not matched to a gene: 7. In germline, CDR1 is SGHNT, CDR2 YYREEE (reference sequence). This CDR3 region has 15 residues. In nucleotides, the CDR3 is TGTGCCAGCAGTCTCACTAGCGGGGGGCGTGATACGCAGTATTTT. Amino acid sequence: CASSLTSGGRDTQYF.

This chain links TRBV30 with TRBJ2-1; D possibly uses TRBD1 or TRBD2 (5 bases each). The germline CDR1 and CDR2 sequences are GTSNPN and SVGIG (reference sequence). The CDR3 is 12 residues long. V was clipped by 0 bases and J by 14 bases, with 14 bases between them. CDR3 DNA sequence: TGTGCCTGGAGTGTGGACCAGGGAGAGGAGTTCTTC. The encoded protein is CAWSVDQGEEFF.